This TCR beta chain was captured by sequencing in a study of blood T cell repertoires in COVID-19 (dated by TCRdb to between 2020 and 2021). For the wider study: The collaborator samples originated in the United States, Italy and Spain and spanned the acute and convalescent phases of COVID-19. The material from the prospective study consisted of cDNA or gDNA derived from T cells, B-cell-depleted T cells, or PBMCs. The dataset comprised deeply sampled blood TCRbeta repertoires from subjects exposed to, actively infected with, or recovered from COVID-19. The repertoires were released in a freely available public database meant as a resource for research on the immune response to SARS-CoV-2. Samples came from the ongoing ImmuneRACE study (first 160 participants) plus 1,254 subjects from 6 global collaborators. A de-identified subject ID, COVID-19 status, age in years and sex were almost always included in the sample metadata. Where available, HLA class I and class II types were obtained from metadata supplied by the sample provider rather than from assay-based typing. Study-wide findings and limitations: Clinical and demographic metadata were provided uncurated, with the amount varying by source and participant.

From the cysteine up to the phenylalanine, the CDR3 has a length of 16 residues. Just CDR3 DNA is preserved here, 48 bases in frame from base 1. The germline V gene (reference sequence) specifies LGHDT as CDR1 and YNNKEL as CDR2. Trimming removed 0 bases from V and 4 bases from J; the gene matches leave 6 bases unexplained. TCRbeta CDR3 regions were amplified from genomic DNA by means of the immunoSEQ Assay, a bias-controlled multiplex PCR. Per the source publication's procedure: Within the assay, amplification of reference gene primers was used to estimate how many nucleated cells each sample contained. To quantify the absolute abundance of each unique TCRbeta CDR3 rearrangement, sequence reads were collapsed and filtered. For each sample, productive Simpson clonality was calculated as the square root of Simpson's diversity index over productive rearrangements. TCRdb carries this immuneACCESS record with in-frame sequences only. Its versions omit some clonotypes, under half of them owing to an unresolved V gene in the studies checked, with the rest unexplained. V and J calls plus clone size are reproduced from that table; the DNA served to infer D and trimming. This sample lists 110,000 to 150,000 clones; approximately 80% were detected once. Of the sample, 3.5% falls within the top ten clones.

Concerning this clone: There is no known antigen for this receptor. Per-base qualities were not stored, and no clone one base away is much larger.

A second Seattle source provided samples from volunteer blood donors who had recovered from COVID-19. The collaborating institutions used their own protocols to collect whole blood in K2EDTA tubes. For TCRbeta analysis, collaborator samples were shipped as frozen whole blood, as isolated PBMCs, or as DNA extracted from either sample type. The clonotype originates from a man between 70 and 80 years old who had recovered from COVID-19. The V and J genes are TRBV3-1 (or the pseudogene TRBV3-2) and TRBJ2-1; 7 bases in between match TRBD2. The sample comprised peripheral blood. The sequence in DNA is TGTGCCAGCAGCCAAGATGGGGCTAGCGGTTACAATGAGCAGTTCTTC. Its amino acids are CASSQDGASGYNEQFF.